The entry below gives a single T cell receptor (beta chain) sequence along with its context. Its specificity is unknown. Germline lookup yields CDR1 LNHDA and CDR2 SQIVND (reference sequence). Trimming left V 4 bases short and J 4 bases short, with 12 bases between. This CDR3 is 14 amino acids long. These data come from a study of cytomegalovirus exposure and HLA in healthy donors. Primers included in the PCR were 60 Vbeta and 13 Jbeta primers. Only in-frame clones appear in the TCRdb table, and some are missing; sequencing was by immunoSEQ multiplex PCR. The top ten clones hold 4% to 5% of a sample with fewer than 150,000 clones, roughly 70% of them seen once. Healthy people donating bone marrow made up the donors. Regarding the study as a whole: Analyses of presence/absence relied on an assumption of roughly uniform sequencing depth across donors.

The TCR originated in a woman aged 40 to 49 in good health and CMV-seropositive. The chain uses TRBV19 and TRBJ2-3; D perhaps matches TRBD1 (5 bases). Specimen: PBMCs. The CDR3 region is CASSRQPTADTQYF. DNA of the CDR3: TGTGCCAGTAGTAGACAGCCTACCGCAGATACGCAGTATTTT.